Shown below are 11 T cell receptor beta chains from a single sample sequenced in a study of blood T cell repertoires in COVID-19. Assay used: immunoSEQ multiplex PCR; TCRdb lists only in-frame clones, some missing. Of nearly 400,000 clones in the sample, roughly nine tenths were seen once. Material: PBMCs or T cells enriched from blood (not recorded which). The receptors come from a woman aged 25 to 39 who had recovered from COVID-19.

This chain joins TRBV7-2 and TRBJ2-3, with 7 bases fitting TRBD2. Germline V gene lookup returns CDR1 SGHTA and CDR2 FQGNSA. The CDR3 spans 13 residues. The V gene end was trimmed by 3 bases and the J gene end by 8 bases; junction bases not matched to a gene: 5. DNA for the CDR3: TGTGCCAGCAGCTTGGGGAGGGACTTTACGCAGTATTTT. This codes for CASSLGRDFTQYF.

The chain uses TRBV19 and TRBJ1-2; TRBD1 might be the D (6 bases). Trimming removed 10 bases at V and 8 bases at J, with 23 bases between. This CDR3 is built from 14 residues. CDR1 is LNHDA, CDR2 SQIVND, per germline (reference sequence). The CDR3: CATSAGASPQGYTF. The CDR3 DNA is TGTGCCACTTCAGCAGGGGCTTCCCCCCAAGGCTACACCTTC. Using reference TRBV19 and TRBJ1-2 for the parts outside the CDR3, the full variable domain is DGGITQSPKYLFRKEGQNVTLSCEQNLNHDAMYWYRQDPGQGLRLIYYSQIVNDFQKGDIAEGYSVSREKKESFPLTVTSAQKNPTAFYLCATSAGASPQGYTFGSGTRLTVV.

The V call is TRBV5-8, the J call TRBJ2-7, with TRBD2 as a possible D gene (5 bases). CDR3 length: 13 residues. Germline-derived CDR1 and CDR2 are SGHTS and YDEGEE. V gave up 0 bases and J gave up 6 bases, with 10 bases separating them. CDR3 loop: CASSLGGMGEQYF. CDR3 bases: TGTGCCAGCAGCTTGGGAGGGATGGGCGAGCAGTACTTC.

The V gene is TRBV10-3, the J gene TRBJ1-5; a possible D gene is TRBD1 (6 bases). Germline-derived CDR1 and CDR2 are ENHRY and SYGVKD. The CDR3 contains 18 residues. V shed 0 bases and J shed 7 bases, with 22 bases lying between them. CDR3 bases: TGTGCCATCAGTGAGTCGTTAGGGGTGGGGGCGACGGGACAGCCCCAGCATTTT. Translation gives CAISESLGVGATGQPQHF.

The rearrangement uses TRBV5-1 and TRBJ1-2; TRBD1 is a possible D gene (6 bases). From germline, CDR1 is SGHRS and CDR2 YFSETQ. The V and J ends lost 2 bases and 4 bases respectively, with 9 bases between them. There are 13 residues in the CDR3. The CDR3: CASSLQGGYGYTF. CDR3 DNA sequence: TGCGCCAGCAGCTTACAGGGTGGCTATGGCTACACCTTC. Full variable domain (missing parts from reference TRBV5-1 and TRBJ1-2): KAGVTQTPRYLIKTRGQQVTLSCSPISGHRSVSWYQQTPGQGLQFLFEYFSETQRNKGNFPGRFSGRQFSNSRSEMNVSTLELGDSALYLCASSLQGGYGYTFGSGTRLTVV.

The genes are TRBV30 and TRBJ1-1; a weak D match, TRBD1 (6 bases). The germline V gene encodes CDR1 GTSNPN and CDR2 SVGIG (reference sequence). The CDR3 has 13 amino acids. V dropped 3 bases and J dropped 7 bases, with 15 bases sitting between them. CDR3 sequence reads: CAWSAIYRVEAFF. The CDR3 DNA follows: TGTGCCTGGAGCGCAATTTACAGGGTTGAAGCTTTCTTT. The full variable domain, its missing parts supplied by reference TRBV30 and TRBJ1-1, is SQTIHQWPATLVQPVGSPLSLECTVEGTSNPNLYWYRQAAGRGLQLLFYSVGIGQISSEVPQNLSASRPQDRQFILSSKKLLLSDSGFYLCAWSAIYRVEAFFGQGTRLTVV.

The chain joins TRBV7-2 to TRBJ1-6; D uncertain. The CDR3 totals 15 residues. The germline V gene encodes CDR1 SGHTA and CDR2 FQGNSA. V shed 1 base and J shed 0 bases, with 4 bases lying between them. The chain's CDR3 is CASSLGSSYNSPLHF. The CDR3 DNA reads TGTGCCAGCAGCTTAGGGAGCTCCTATAATTCACCCCTCCACTTT.

The chain carries TRBV30 and TRBJ1-6; TRBD1 might be the D (5 bases). There are 13 residues in the CDR3. The V gene lost 1 base and the J gene lost 11 bases, with 12 bases spanning the gap. Germline CDR1 and CDR2: GTSNPN and SVGIG (reference sequence). DNA of the CDR3: TGTGCCTGGAGTGCGACAGTTTATCCACCCCTCCACTTT. Encoded protein: CAWSATVYPPLHF.

The CDR3 DNA follows: TGTGCCAGTAGTATTCATCTCCCCGGGAGCTCCTATAATTCACCCCTCCACTTT. Residues: CASSIHLPGSSYNSPLHF. The chain combines TRBV19 with TRBJ1-6; D ambiguous. Germline lookup yields CDR1 LNHDA and CDR2 SQIVND (reference sequence). Trimming shortened V by 3 bases and J by 0 bases, and 15 bases separated the two germline ends. CDR3 size: 18 residues.

The V and J genes are TRBV2 and TRBJ2-1; 11 bases are a match to TRBD1. This CDR3 contains 16 residues. V trimming: 5 bases; J trimming: 6 bases; junction bases outside the gene matches: 9. Per germline, CDR1 SNHLY and CDR2 FYNNEI. Here the CDR3 DNA reads TGTGCCAGCAGTTCCGGGACAGGGGGACTCAGCAATGAGCAGTTCTTC. Translating gives CASSSGTGGLSNEQFF.

The rearrangement uses TRBV27 and TRBJ2-7; 8 nucleotides line up with TRBD2. This CDR3 contains 13 residues. Looked up from germline, CDR1 is MNHEY and CDR2 is SMNVEV (reference sequence). Germline trimming cut 2 bases from V and 6 bases from J; bases unmatched to any gene: 3. DNA for the CDR3: TGTGCCAGCAGTTTACGAGCGGGAGTCGAGCAGTACTTC. Its protein is CASSLRAGVEQYF.